A single T cell receptor (beta chain) is shown here with its context. Germline CDR1 MDHEN, CDR2 SYDVKM. The CDR3 runs 13 residues. Trimming took off 6 bases at V and 2 bases at J, with 11 bases between the two ends. The data belong to a study of blood T cell repertoires in COVID-19. Study details: Whether acute or convalescent, the COVID-19 samples came from the United States, Italy and Spain.

Participants, about 18 to 100 years old, spanned about two dozen US areas. Measured with immunoSEQ multiplex PCR; TCRdb has only the in-frame clones, and not every one. The sample consists of 470,000 or so clones, 87% of them appearing once. Specimen: PBMCs or T cells enriched from blood (not recorded which). The receptor's source is a woman younger than 35 with acute COVID-19. This chain links TRBV28 with TRBJ2-7, with a weak D call TRBD2 (6 bases). DNA for the CDR3: TGTGCCAGCAGCCAAGGAGGGACCTACGAGCAGTACTTC. It codes for CASSQGGTYEQYF.